Presented here are 32 T cell receptor beta chains from one specimen sequenced in a study of shared clonotypes between healthy human individuals. TCRdb's copy holds only in-frame clones and misses some; the assay was immunoSEQ multiplex PCR. The repertoire holds over 800,000 clones, with around 92% as singletons. Positively selected for CCR7, the CD45RO-negative cells used as naive CD8 cells excluded terminally differentiated effector memory CD45RA+ cells. Sequenced sample: naive CD8+ T cells sorted from blood. These receptors all come from a man aged 30 to 39 in good health.

The chain carries TRBV7-9 and TRBJ2-3; D is undetermined. The ends were cut back, 4 bases at V and 4 bases at J, with 15 bases in the middle. In germline, CDR1 is SEHNR, CDR2 FQNEAQ (reference sequence). The CDR3 contains 15 residues. The CDR3 reads CASSSPLGKADTQYF. In DNA form, the CDR3 reads TGTGCCAGCAGCTCCCCCCTTGGCAAGGCAGATACGCAGTATTTT.

V usage is TRBV7-9 and J usage is TRBJ1-2, with D maybe TRBD1 (5 bases). This CDR3 region has 11 residues. The germline CDR1 and CDR2 sequences are SEHNR and FQNEAQ (reference sequence). The ends were cut back, 3 bases at V and 10 bases at J, with 9 bases in the middle. CDR3 DNA sequence: TGTGCCAGCAGCTTGGGGACCGACTACACCTTC. It is translated as CASSLGTDYTF.

The rearrangement links TRBV7-9 to TRBJ2-7; perhaps TRBD2 as D (5 bases). CDR3 size: 16 residues. Trimming removed 5 bases from V and 2 bases from J, with 19 bases in between. Germline CDR1 is SEHNR and CDR2 is FQNEAQ (reference sequence). The DNA for the CDR3 is TGTGCCAGCAGCCACCCGGTGGGAGATTCCACCTACGAGCAGTACTTC. Translation gives CASSHPVGDSTYEQYF.

This clone was counted once. The chain carries TRBV28 and TRBJ1-2; 7 positions match TRBD1. The ends lost 5 bases at V and 4 bases at J; junction bases unmatched: 7. CDR1 and CDR2 from the germline V gene are MDHEN and SYDVKM. The CDR3 consists of 14 residues. The CDR3 DNA is TGTGCCAGCAGTCCTCGACAGGGAGGCTATGGCTACACCTTC. Translation gives CASSPRQGGYGYTF.

The genes are TRBV7-2 and TRBJ1-1; weak D call: TRBD1 (6 bases). Trimming took 5 bases from V and 0 from J, leaving 7 bases between them. CDR3 size: 13 residues. Germline V CDR1 and CDR2: SGHTA, FQGNSA. The CDR3 region is CASSGTLNTEAFF. As DNA, the CDR3 is TGTGCCAGCAGCGGGACATTGAACACTGAAGCTTTCTTT.

As regards this clone: Other DNA sequences within the sample encode an identical CDR3. V usage is TRBV29-1 and J usage is TRBJ2-7, with a possible D match to TRBD1 (6 bases). This CDR3 has 12 residues. CDR1 and CDR2 from the germline V gene are SQVTM and ANQGSEA. V lost 3 bases, J lost 2 bases, and 8 bases lay in between. CDR3 DNA sequence: TGCAGCGTTGAGACAGGACCCTACGAGCAGTACTTC. Its translation: CSVETGPYEQYF.

In its sample, this clone was seen a few times. The rearrangement links TRBV19 to TRBJ2-7; 11 bases are a match to TRBD2. The trim removed 3 bases at V and 5 bases at J, leaving 6 bases unmatched. The length of the CDR3 is 15 residues. CDR1 LNHDA and CDR2 SQIVND come from the germline V gene (reference sequence). The CDR3 DNA reads TGTGCCAGTAGTATCTTAGCGGGAGGGTTAAACGAGCAGTACTTC. Protein sequence: CASSILAGGLNEQYF.

The chain employs TRBV28 and TRBJ2-1; D possibly corresponds to TRBD2 (6 bases). Trimming left V 4 bases short and J 8 bases short, with 24 bases between. This CDR3 region has 17 residues. Per germline, CDR1 MDHEN and CDR2 SYDVKM. CDR3 DNA sequence: TGTGCCAGCAGTTCTTGGCGTAGCGGACGAGGACGCCATGAGCAGTTCTTC. Encoded protein: CASSSWRSGRGRHEQFF.

The rearrangement uses TRBV13 and TRBJ2-7; 9 bases are shared with TRBD2. Per the germline V gene, CDR1 is PRHDT and CDR2 is FYEKMQ (reference sequence). V trimming: 4 bases; J trimming: 0 bases; junction bases outside the gene matches: 10. The CDR3 covers 17 residues. CDR3 DNA sequence: TGTGCCAGCAGCTCCAACCCCGGGACTAGCAGCTCCTACGAGCAGTACTTC. As protein: CASSSNPGTSSSYEQYF.

Of note for this clone: Possible read error: a much larger clone is one base away. The genes are TRBV6-5 and TRBJ2-7; 12 nucleotides line up with TRBD2. With 0 bases clipped from V and 3 bases from J, the junction kept 0 bases outside the gene matches. Germline CDR1 is MNHEY and CDR2 is SVGAGI. The CDR3 is 15 residues long. The CDR3 DNA reads as TGTGCCAGCAGTTACTCGACTAGCGGGAGCTACGAGCAGTACTTC. It yields the protein CASSYSTSGSYEQYF.

The chain employs TRBV28 and TRBJ2-1, with D unclear. The CDR3 has 16 residues. CDR1 and CDR2 (germline): MDHEN, SYDVKM. Trimming removed 6 bases at V and 4 bases at J, with 19 bases between. CDR3: CASSPDGRVAYNEQFF. The CDR3 DNA follows: TGTGCCAGCAGCCCCGACGGCCGTGTTGCGTACAATGAGCAGTTCTTC.

The chain recombines TRBV7-9 with TRBJ2-2; a possible D gene is TRBD1 (6 bases). This CDR3 spans 17 amino acids. V shed 4 bases and J shed 0 bases, with 15 bases lying between them. Germline CDR1 is SEHNR and CDR2 is FQNEAQ (reference sequence). CDR3 sequence (DNA): TGTGCCAGCAGCTCTCCCCGGACAGCTTCGAACACCGGGGAGCTGTTTTTT. It specifies CASSSPRTASNTGELFF.

The V call is TRBV13, the J call TRBJ2-2; 12 nucleotides match TRBD2. The germline gives CDR1 PRHDT, CDR2 FYEKMQ (reference sequence). Germline trimming cut 5 bases from V and 5 bases from J; bases unmatched to any gene: 3. The CDR3 is 15 residues long. CDR3 bases: TGTGCCAGCAGCGCAACTAGCGGGGGGACCGGGGAGCTGTTTTTT. Amino acids: CASSATSGGTGELFF.

The gene calls are TRBV2 and TRBJ1-4; no reliable D call. The CDR3 loop spans 15 amino acids. Trimming removed 0 bases at V and 4 bases at J, with 9 bases between. Germline loops: CDR1 SNHLY, CDR2 FYNNEI. The CDR3: CASSEAYTDNEKLFF. The CDR3 nucleotides read TGTGCCAGCAGTGAAGCCTACACAGATAATGAAAAACTGTTTTTT.

The V gene is TRBV2, the J gene TRBJ2-2; possible D gene TRBD1, 5 bases. Trimming shortened V by 1 base and J by 6 bases, and 9 bases separated the two germline ends. The V gene's germline CDR1 is SNHLY and CDR2 FYNNEI. The CDR3 totals 14 residues. The CDR3 DNA is TGTGCCAGCAGTGAAGGAGGCAGGGCCGGGGAGCTGTTTTTT. Residues: CASSEGGRAGELFF.

This chain joins TRBV5-5 and TRBJ2-4; 8 bases agree with TRBD1. Trimming at V came to 4 bases and at J to 6 bases, leaving 0 bases not matched to a gene. The CDR3 length is 12 residues. Germline CDR1 reads SGHKS; CDR2 reads YYEKEE (reference sequence). CDR3: CASSGTGNIQYF. The CDR3 DNA reads TGTGCCAGCAGCGGGACAGGAAACATTCAGTACTTC.

The chain employs TRBV7-2 and TRBJ2-2; D ambiguous. With 1 base removed from V and 4 bases from J, the gap between germline ends came to 13 bases. In germline, CDR1 is SGHTA, CDR2 FQGNSA. The CDR3 contains 16 residues. Here the CDR3 DNA reads TGTGCCAGCAGCTTAGTGTTAGGGTGGGGCACCGGGGAGCTGTTTTTT. Amino acids: CASSLVLGWGTGELFF.

The rearrangement links TRBV7-9 to TRBJ2-3, with unresolved D. The CDR3 runs 13 residues. Germline CDR1 and CDR2: SEHNR and FQNEAQ (reference sequence). Trimming pared 2 bases from V and 5 bases from J, leaving 8 bases between. As DNA, the CDR3 is TGTGCCAGCAGCTTATTGCCAGAAGATACGCAGTATTTT. Translated: CASSLLPEDTQYF.

The J gene is TRBJ2-3, the V gene TRBV28, with 9 bases identical to TRBD2. The J segment lost 2 bases and the V segment lost 7 bases, leaving 16 bases of the junction unmatched. CDR1 and CDR2 (germline): MDHEN, SYDVKM. The length of the CDR3 is 18 residues. CDR3 region: CASTPRVAGDETTDTQYF. The CDR3 bases are TGTGCCAGCACCCCCAGGGTAGCGGGGGACGAAACCACAGATACGCAGTATTTT.

V gene TRBV5-1 combines with J gene TRBJ2-7, with D maybe TRBD1 (6 bases). The CDR3 extends over 13 amino acids. Germline CDR1 is SGHRS and CDR2 is YFSETQ. V was clipped by 3 bases and J by 6 bases, with 13 bases between them. Written as DNA, the CDR3 is TGCGCCAGCAGCTCCGAGGACAGCCTCGAGCAGTACTTC. Amino acid sequence: CASSSEDSLEQYF.

The gene calls are TRBV19 and TRBJ2-7; the D is unclear. The V gene's germline CDR1 is LNHDA and CDR2 SQIVND (reference sequence). This CDR3 is built from 14 residues. V was cut by 0 bases and J by 2 bases, with 8 bases left in between. CDR3 sequence reads: CASSIEGNAYEQYF. CDR3 DNA sequence: TGTGCCAGTAGTATAGAAGGGAACGCCTACGAGCAGTACTTC.

V gene TRBV4-3 combines with J gene TRBJ2-3; no clear D. CDR1 is LGHNA, CDR2 YSLEER, per germline. V lost 1 base and J 6 bases, leaving 11 bases between the germline ends. The CDR3 contains 14 residues. The CDR3 region is CASSQARELDTQYF. CDR3 in DNA: TGCGCCAGCAGCCAAGCCCGAGAGCTGGATACGCAGTATTTT.

This clone was recorded a few times. CDR3 DNA sequence: TGTGCCAGCAGCCGCCGGGACGCAGGGGAGCAGTACTTC. This sequence encodes CASSRRDAGEQYF. The rearrangement uses TRBV4-2 and TRBJ2-7; D possibly uses TRBD1 or TRBD2 (5 bases each). V was shortened by 4 bases and J by 7 bases, with 14 bases between the two germline ends. The CDR3 runs to 13 residues. Germline V gene lookup returns CDR1 LGHNA and CDR2 YNFKEQ.

This chain joins TRBV28 and TRBJ2-7; no clear D. Trimming stripped 1 base from V and 3 bases from J, with 16 bases between. This CDR3 region has 16 residues. CDR1 is MDHEN, CDR2 SYDVKM, per germline. The CDR3 here is CASSLSTTPGDYEQYF. The CDR3, as DNA: TGTGCCAGCAGTTTATCGACGACACCAGGAGACTACGAGCAGTACTTC.

This rearrangement joins TRBV28 to TRBJ2-7, with a weak D call TRBD2 (6 bases). The germline V gene has CDR1 MDHEN and CDR2 SYDVKM. The V and J ends lost 5 bases and 2 bases respectively, with 13 bases between them. The CDR3 has 14 residues. CDR3 amino acids: CASSISGKAYEQYF. In nucleotides, the CDR3 is TGTGCCAGCAGTATTAGCGGAAAAGCCTACGAGCAGTACTTC.

In this sample, this clone turned up once. The CDR3 DNA is TGTGCCAGCAGCTCAGGACGTCTCGGGGGATACAATGAGCAGTTCTTC. Protein product: CASSSGRLGGYNEQFF. V and J are TRBV11-1 and TRBJ2-1; maybe TRBD2 (6 bases). Per germline, CDR1 SGHAT and CDR2 FQDESV (reference sequence). The CDR3 extends over 16 amino acids. V lost 4 bases and J lost 4, with 17 bases in between.

V usage is TRBV9 and J usage is TRBJ2-3; possible D gene TRBD2, 6 bases. The V end lost 1 base, the J end lost 5 bases, and 11 bases lay between the germline ends. CDR3 length: 14 amino acids. Germline-derived CDR1 and CDR2 are SGDLS and YYNGEE. The CDR3 coding sequence is TGTGCCAGCAGCGTATGGGGGGATGGAGATACGCAGTATTTT. Translated: CASSVWGDGDTQYF.

This chain joins TRBV10-3 and TRBJ2-7; perhaps TRBD1 as D (5 bases). The germline V gene encodes CDR1 ENHRY and CDR2 SYGVKD. The CDR3 totals 13 residues. V was trimmed by 7 bases and J by 1 base, leaving 11 bases between them. Here the CDR3 reads CAIKLDKSYEQYF. CDR3 coding DNA: TGTGCCATCAAACTGGACAAATCCTACGAGCAGTACTTC.

J is TRBJ2-1 and V is TRBV20-1; D is unclear. V lost 0 bases to trimming and J lost 11 bases, with 8 bases between them. From germline, CDR1 is DFQATT and CDR2 SNEGSKA (reference sequence). The CDR3 contains 11 residues. The CDR3 loop is CSAREAVQQFF. CDR3 nucleotides: TGCAGTGCTAGAGAGGCAGTTCAGCAGTTCTTC.

The chain is built from TRBV6-1 and TRBJ2-7; 9 nucleotides agree with TRBD1. Germline lookup yields CDR1 MNHNS and CDR2 SASEGT. The CDR3 runs 15 residues. V lost 4 bases to trimming and J lost 6 bases; unmatched junction nucleotides: 10. Written as DNA, the CDR3 is TGTGCCAGCAGTGGATGGACAGGGGCTGGAGGCGAGCAGTACTTC. Protein: CASSGWTGAGGEQYF.

The chain carries TRBV30 and TRBJ1-3; TRBD1 matches at 7 bases. This CDR3 has 13 residues. The germline gives CDR1 GTSNPN, CDR2 SVGIG (reference sequence). V was pared by 3 bases and J by 4 bases, with 3 bases of the junction left unmatched. CDR3 DNA sequence: TGTGCCTGGAGCGGAGGGGGCGGAAACACCATATATTTT. Amino acid sequence: CAWSGGGGNTIYF.

The V call is TRBV11-2, the J call TRBJ2-7; D is possibly TRBD2 (6 bases). Trimming pared 3 bases from V and 4 bases from J, leaving 16 bases between. This CDR3 is 15 amino acids long. The germline V gene encodes CDR1 SGHAT and CDR2 FQNNGV. The CDR3 loop is CASSFPPAGWYEQYF. The CDR3 DNA reads TGTGCCAGCAGCTTCCCCCCCGCGGGATGGTACGAGCAGTACTTC.